This T cell receptor (beta chain) comes out of a study of molecular identifiers for immune sequencing clone quantification. Whole-study context: Replicate runs used RNA from roughly 20,000 or 100,000 naive CD8 cells, which was split five ways into aliquots, and four of those aliquots were then sequenced.

Naive CD8 T cell sorting was performed on the CD8+CD4-CCR7+CD45RA+ phenotype. This clonotype counts as medium-sized (0.01 to 0.1%). Its specificity is not known. CDR1 is SEHNR, CDR2 FQNEAQ, per germline (reference sequence). The CDR3 length is 13 residues. Trimming removed 5 bases from V and 5 bases from J, with 13 bases in between. The study, taken as a whole, reports: Sharing of a barcode by identical TCR molecules could cause highly expanded clone sizes to be underestimated.

TCRdb fed the PCR reads into MiXCR, producing one record per CDR3 protein. This sample has some 9,800 distinct CDR3 sequences; 15% to 20% occur once, and the top ten carry roughly 1.8%. The receptor comes from a human donor in good health. Some libraries in this study had Jurkat cell RNA spiked in. The chain employs TRBV7-9 and TRBJ2-7, with D possibly being TRBD2 (6 bases). Input material: naive CD8+ T cells from blood, with Jurkat cell RNA spiked in. Subset given: FACS-sorted CD8+CD4-CCR7+CD45RA+ naive T cells. The CDR3 nucleotides read TGTGCCAGCAGCCCAACTAGCACCAACGAGCAGTACTTC. It translates to CASSPTSTNEQYF. Variable domain in full (rest from reference TRBV7-9 and TRBJ2-7): DTGVSQNPRHKITKRGQNVTFRCDPISEHNRLYWYRQTLGQGPEFLTYFQNEAQLEKSRLLSDRFSAERPKGSFSTLEIQRTEQGDSAMYLCASSPTSTNEQYFGPGTRLTVT.